This TCR beta chain derives from a study of CXCR3-negative and CXCR3-positive naive CD8 T cells. 5' RACE with UMI labels generated the TRB cDNA libraries. TCRdb reprocessed the 5' RACE reads and stores each CDR3 protein as one record, lacking DNA. The sample data list about 90,000 distinct CDR3 sequences. Remarks on this clonotype: Its antigen is unknown.

The study, taken as a whole, reports: Higher TRB CDR3 hydrophobicity marked CXCR3-positive naive cells relative to CXCR3-negative naive cells. Cryopreserved cells showed partially decreased CXCR3 expression, and most assays used fresh PBMCs.

Per the germline V gene, CDR1 is SQVTM and CDR2 is ANQGSEA. CDR3 size: 14 residues. This TCR was sampled from a human donor in good health. Some clones in this sample may be carry-over from other donors' samples. The rearrangement links TRBV29-1 to TRBJ1-2; checking the TCRdb D call of TRBD1 is not possible without DNA. The sample comprised naive CXCR3+ CD8+ T cells from blood. Regarding subset: CD45RO-CCR7+CD27+CD95- naive CD8+ T cells expressing CXCR3 (TNR3+). CDR3 amino acids: CSVVGDSPLSGYTF.